This T cell receptor beta chain was observed in a study of T cells in Graves' hyperthyroidism and ophthalmopathy (dated by TCRdb to the late 2010s). Background for the entire study: Peripheral blood was collected at initial diagnosis, before any treatment. To identify TCR V-J signatures that set the groups apart, the researchers used a discovery cohort of 100 patients, made up of fewer than 50 with Graves' ophthalmopathy and some 55 with stable Graves' hyperthyroidism. An independent validation cohort of under 20 hyperthyroidism patients and about 16 patients who later progressed to ophthalmopathy tested prospective prediction of ophthalmopathy. The approximately 90 discovery patients were divided at random into training and test sets in a 7:3 ratio. In addition, the study compared T-cell repertoires in thyroid tissue and in blood from five or six Graves' hyperthyroidism patients. Once sampling was done, hyperthyroidism patients were given methimazole at a starting dose of 30 mg daily, whereas ophthalmopathy patients were given high-dose intravenous methylprednisolone. According to the paper, TCR Vbeta CDR3 sequencing was carried out on roughly 130 peripheral blood samples, which came from 40 to 45 ophthalmopathy, under 85 hyperthyroidism and around 17 progressor patients.

Study-wide conclusions, independent of this receptor: Most expanded thyroid clonotypes (frequency above 0.001) were also found in blood, which suggests that blood repertoires may mirror thyroid immune responses. No statistical method was used to fix the sample size in advance, and group allocation was not hidden from the investigators. During validation, the model predicted progression to ophthalmopathy a median of roughly 7.1 months ahead of onset, with around 71% sensitivity and around 73% specificity. In cross-validation, a model built on a 13 V-J signature told ophthalmopathy apart from stable hyperthyroidism with 87.88% sensitivity and around 83% specificity, and in testing the same model reached 80%/75%.

Worth noting for this clonotype: The antigen it binds to is not known. Base qualities are not provided; no much larger clone lies one nucleotide away.

Amplification of TCR beta CDR3 regions was carried out from RNA transcripts. The TCR CDR3 was subjected to a first round of RT-PCR using the HTBI primer set and the Qiagen OneStep RT-PCR kit. Libraries were constructed in a second round of multiplex PCR, after which size selection and purification were performed. Libraries were sequenced paired-end with 100 bp reads on an Illumina HiSeq2000. Under the source paper's analysis protocol: SOAPnuke was used to process the raw data, throwing out any read that contained adapters or uncalled bases, had a mean Phred below 15, or lacked an exact constant-primer or identifier match. COPE v1.2.5 was used to merge high-quality paired reads, and clonotypes were defined as unique nucleotide sequences. MiTCR v1.1 was used to align clonotypes to the IMGT TRBV, TRBD and TRBJ reference segments. Only V-J combinations with frequency above 0.0001, covering about 99% of repertoires, were analysed. A TCS score was defined as the ratio between F50 (clonal expansion) and ExV (chaos), using BLOSUM62-based TCRdist between CDR3 peptides within each V-J. Welch's t-statistics and random forest reduced fewer than 550 V-J features to 10 to 15, which were used in a naive Bayes classifier (R e1071). The similarity between thyroid and blood repertoires was quantified using the Morisita-Horn index. TCRdb reprocessing: public reads trimmed at Q25 with fastp, clones called with MiXCR, in-frame beta chains kept. Each entry is one CDR3 protein sequence, shown with its most common DNA and genes. These V and J calls originate from TCRdb's pipeline instead of the authors' own analysis. This sample lists 700,000 to 850,000 distinct CDR3 sequences; 30% to 40% were detected once. The ten largest clones capture more than 25% of the sample.

Stable Graves' hyperthyroidism was defined as the absence of progression to ophthalmopathy over 18 months of follow-up. The hyperthyroidism patients were between 18 and 65 years old and newly diagnosed, with a disease duration of less than 2 months. Exclusion was applied to patients with uncontrolled infections, other autoimmune diseases, pregnancy or lactation. Clinical symptoms, serum thyroxine and TRAb, thyroid ultrasound, and orbital computed tomography formed the basis for the diagnoses. Ficoll-Paque density gradient centrifugation was used to isolate PBMCs from 8.5 to 10 ml of fresh peripheral blood. Total RNA was extracted with Trizol reagent, and quality was checked on an Agilent 2100 Bioanalyzer. The germline V gene sets CDR1 to LGHNT and CDR2 to FRNRAP. The CDR3 spans 12 residues, from the cysteine through the phenylalanine. CDR3 DNA only is kept here, 36 bases in frame from base 1.

Input material: blood. The rearranged chain carries TRBV12-5 and TRBJ2-7, with TRBD2 as a weak D call on 5 bases. The clonotype originates from a woman aged 40-49 years with Graves' hyperthyroidism. The DNA sequence is TGTGCCAGCTCACCACCGGGAAACGAGCAGTACTTC. Its amino acids are CASSPPGNEQYF.